This section outlines one T cell receptor beta chain sequence together with its context. TCRdb keeps only in-frame clones here, not all; method: immunoSEQ multiplex PCR. The table lists under 85,000 clones, approximately 88% of them singletons, with 2.5% to 3% in the top ten. This specimen belongs to a study of control samples from healthy donors and cancer patients. The specimen sequenced was PBMCs. The TCR comes from a woman aged 45-65 years with lung cancer.

Here the CDR3 reads CASSQETGQGTGKTQYF. The CDR3, as DNA: TGCGCCAGCAGCCAAGAAACAGGACAGGGGACTGGAAAGACCCAGTACTTC. The chain is built from TRBV4-1 and TRBJ2-5; 9 bases agree with TRBD1. This CDR3 region has 17 residues. Trimming cost V 0 bases and J 6 bases; bases outside gene matches: 11. Germline-derived CDR1 and CDR2 are MGHRA and YSYEKL.